This T cell receptor beta chain was sequenced in a study of cytomegalovirus exposure and HLA in healthy donors. The primer mix had 60 Vbeta and 13 Jbeta primers. As handled by the study authors: In a later analysis, the count reached some 75 million unique TCR beta chains, with approximately 10 million shared. Sequencing used immunoSEQ multiplex PCR; TCRdb keeps in-frame clones, though not all of them. The V and J calls and the clone size are those of that table, but D and trimming were determined from the DNA. The data contain around 92,000 clones, roughly 74% of them singletons. This CDR3 is built from 14 residues. V dropped 7 bases and J dropped 4; count of bases not matched to a gene: 9. Germline CDR1 LNHDA, CDR2 SQIVND (reference sequence).

Sequencing used PBMCs. The gene calls are TRBV19 and TRBJ1-1; 7 bases are shared with TRBD1. The receptor was isolated from a female donor in good health and CMV-seropositive. The CDR3 DNA reads TGTGCCAGTACTACCGACAGGGAGAGCACTGAAGCTTTCTTT. This codes for CASTTDRESTEAFF.